The 10 T cell receptor beta chains reported below all come from one sample, sequenced in a study of blood T cell repertoires in COVID-19. Sequencing was performed with immunoSEQ multiplex PCR; in TCRdb, only in-frame clones are kept and a portion is missing. This sample has under 200,000 clones; approximately 74% occur once, and the top ten carry around 3%. Material: peripheral blood. These receptors came from an elderly woman with acute or convalescent COVID-19.

This clone was counted between two and nine times. V and J are TRBV7-2 and TRBJ2-5; D is uncertain. Trimming pared 4 bases from V and 0 bases from J, leaving 3 bases between. The CDR3 totals 12 residues. The germline gives CDR1 SGHTA, CDR2 FQGNSA. The CDR3 region is CASSSYQETQYF. The CDR3 nucleotides are TGTGCCAGCAGCTCCTACCAAGAGACCCAGTACTTC.

This rearrangement joins TRBV28 to TRBJ1-4; maybe TRBD1 (5 bases). The CDR3 runs to 14 residues. Trimming shortened V by 7 bases and J by 7 bases, and 16 bases separated the two germline ends. Germline assignment: CDR1 MDHEN and CDR2 SYDVKM. The CDR3 here is CASIRGGTGEKLFF. CDR3 DNA: TGTGCCAGCATCCGCGGGGGGACGGGTGAAAAACTGTTTTTT.

The chain couples TRBV10-3 to TRBJ2-3; no clear D. The CDR3 sequence is 15 residues long. V gave up 2 bases and J gave up 3 bases, with 12 bases separating them. Germline CDR1 reads ENHRY; CDR2 reads SYGVKD. In nucleotides, the CDR3 is TGTGCCATCAGTGAGGACTTGAGGTCGACAGATACGCAGTATTTT. Its protein is CAISEDLRSTDTQYF.

CDR3 in amino acids: CASLRGDTYGYTF. CDR3 in DNA: TGTGCCAGCCTTCGGGGGGATACCTATGGCTACACCTTC. The chain couples TRBV28 to TRBJ1-2, with a possible D match to TRBD1 (5 bases). Germline V gene lookup returns CDR1 MDHEN and CDR2 SYDVKM. The ends were cut back, 8 bases at V and 4 bases at J, with 14 bases in the middle. The CDR3 loop spans 13 amino acids.

V and J are TRBV16 and TRBJ1-4; D gene uncertain. Germline CDR1 reads KGHSY; CDR2 reads FQNENV. The V end lost 4 bases, the J end lost 4 bases, and 10 bases lay between the germline ends. The CDR3 covers 14 residues. CDR3 residues: CASSLGGGNEKLFF. The CDR3 nucleotides read TGTGCCAGCAGCCTAGGCGGAGGTAATGAAAAACTGTTTTTT.

The J gene is TRBJ2-1, the V gene TRBV7-9; TRBD2 agrees at 7 bases. The CDR3 runs to 13 residues. The J segment lost 9 bases and the V segment lost 3 bases, leaving 5 bases of the junction unmatched. CDR1 and CDR2 from the germline V gene are SEHNR and FQNEAQ (reference sequence). The CDR3 reads CASSFSWGGEQFF. The CDR3 bases are TGTGCCAGCAGCTTTTCATGGGGGGGTGAGCAGTTCTTC.

The chain has TRBV18 and TRBJ2-6, with TRBD1 identical over 9 bases. Germline assignment: CDR1 KGHSH and CDR2 LQKENI. The ends lost 4 bases at V and 3 bases at J; junction bases unmatched: 7. The length of the CDR3 is 17 residues. CDR3 nucleotides: TGTGCCAGCTCACTACGAGGACAGGGGCTTGGGGCCAACGTCCTGACTTTC. Translated: CASSLRGQGLGANVLTF.

The chain has TRBV28 and TRBJ1-5, with TRBD1 identical over 9 bases. CDR1 and CDR2 from the germline V gene are MDHEN and SYDVKM. J gave up 7 bases and V 5 bases, and 6 bases lay outside the gene matches. There are 14 residues in the CDR3. The CDR3 coding sequence is TGTGCCAGCAGTCCACAGGGGGCAAACCAGCCCCAGCATTTT. This translates into CASSPQGANQPQHF.

This clone was seen more than once but under ten times. This chain connects TRBV19 to TRBJ2-7; 9 nucleotides match TRBD1. J lost 2 bases, V lost 6 bases, and 8 bases had no gene match. CDR1 is LNHDA and CDR2 is SQIVND in the germline V gene (reference sequence). This CDR3 is 15 amino acids long. The CDR3 region has the DNA TGTGCCAGTAGCCGTGGACAGGGGACCACCTACGAGCAGTACTTC. As protein: CASSRGQGTTYEQYF.

The chain employs TRBV6-5 and TRBJ2-5; D is unresolved. V shed 6 bases and J shed 4 bases, with 12 bases lying between them. This CDR3 contains 13 residues. Germline V gene lookup returns CDR1 MNHEY and CDR2 SVGAGI. The CDR3 region is CASSPFTGETQYF. The CDR3 region has the DNA TGTGCCAGCAGCCCATTTACGGGAGAGACCCAGTACTTC.